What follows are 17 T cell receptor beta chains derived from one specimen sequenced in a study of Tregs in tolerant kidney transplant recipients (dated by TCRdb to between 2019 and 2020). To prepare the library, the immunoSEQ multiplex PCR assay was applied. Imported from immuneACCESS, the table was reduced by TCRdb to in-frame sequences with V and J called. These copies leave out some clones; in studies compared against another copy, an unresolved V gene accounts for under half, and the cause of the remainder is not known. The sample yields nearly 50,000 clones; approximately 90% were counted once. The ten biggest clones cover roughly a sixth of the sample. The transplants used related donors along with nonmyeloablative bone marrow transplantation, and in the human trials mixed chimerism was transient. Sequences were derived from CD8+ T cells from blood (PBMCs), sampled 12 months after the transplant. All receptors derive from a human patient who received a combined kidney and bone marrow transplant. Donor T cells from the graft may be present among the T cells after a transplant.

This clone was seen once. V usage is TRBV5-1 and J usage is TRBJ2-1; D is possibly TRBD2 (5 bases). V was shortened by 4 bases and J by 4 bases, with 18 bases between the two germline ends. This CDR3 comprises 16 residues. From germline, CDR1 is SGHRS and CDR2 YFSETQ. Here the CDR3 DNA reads TGCGCCAGCAGCCGGGCGTGGGAATCGGGGTACAATGAGCAGTTCTTC. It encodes CASSRAWESGYNEQFF.

The CDR3 DNA reads TGCAGCGCACAAGCGGGGCCCTACAATGAGCAGTTCTTC. This sequence encodes CSAQAGPYNEQFF. This chain links TRBV29-1 with TRBJ2-1; 7 bases are shared with TRBD2. With 7 bases clipped from V and 2 bases from J, the junction kept 5 bases outside the gene matches. The germline CDR1 and CDR2 sequences are SQVTM and ANQGSEA. The CDR3 runs 13 residues.

CDR3 region: CATSSRGTVAKNIQYF. Here the CDR3 DNA reads TGTGCCACCAGCAGCAGGGGGACTGTAGCCAAAAACATTCAGTACTTC. The chain carries TRBV15 and TRBJ2-4; D may be TRBD1 (7 bases). V lost 3 bases to trimming and J lost 0 bases, with 12 bases between them. This CDR3 is 16 amino acids long. Germline-derived CDR1 and CDR2 are LNHNV and YYDKDF (reference sequence).

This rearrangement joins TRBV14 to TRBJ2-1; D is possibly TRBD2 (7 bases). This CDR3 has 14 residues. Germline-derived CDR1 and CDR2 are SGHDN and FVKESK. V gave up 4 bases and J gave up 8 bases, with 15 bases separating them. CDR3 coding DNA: TGTGCCAGCAGCCGGACTAGGCACAGGGATGAGCAGTTCTTC. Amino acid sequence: CASSRTRHRDEQFF.

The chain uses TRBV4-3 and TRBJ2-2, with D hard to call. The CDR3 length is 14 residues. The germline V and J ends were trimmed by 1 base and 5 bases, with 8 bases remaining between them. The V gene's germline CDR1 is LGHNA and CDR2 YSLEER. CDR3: CASSQVSGTGELFF. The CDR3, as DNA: TGCGCCAGCAGCCAAGTCTCGGGTACCGGGGAGCTGTTTTTT.

In DNA form, the CDR3 reads TGTGCCAGCATGCGCATGAACACTGAAGCTTTCTTT. Its translation: CASMRMNTEAFF. The gene calls are TRBV7-8 and TRBJ1-1; D not certain. Trimming cost V 7 bases and J 0 bases, with 6 bases left between them. Germline loops: CDR1 SGHVS, CDR2 FQNEAQ. There are 12 residues in the CDR3.

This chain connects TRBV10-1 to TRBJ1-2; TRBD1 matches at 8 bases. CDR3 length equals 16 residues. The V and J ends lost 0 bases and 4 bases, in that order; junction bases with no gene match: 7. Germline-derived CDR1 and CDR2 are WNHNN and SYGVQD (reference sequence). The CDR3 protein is CASSESRDRLGYGYTF. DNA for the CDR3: TGCGCCAGCAGTGAGTCCCGGGACAGGTTGGGCTATGGCTACACCTTC.

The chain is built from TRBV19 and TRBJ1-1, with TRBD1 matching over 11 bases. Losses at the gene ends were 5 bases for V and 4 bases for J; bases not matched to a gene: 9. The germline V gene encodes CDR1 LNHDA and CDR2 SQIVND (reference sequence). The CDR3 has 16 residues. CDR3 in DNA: TGTGCCAGTAGTTCTTCTGGACAGGGGGCTCCCACTGAAGCTTTCTTT. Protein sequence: CASSSSGQGAPTEAFF.

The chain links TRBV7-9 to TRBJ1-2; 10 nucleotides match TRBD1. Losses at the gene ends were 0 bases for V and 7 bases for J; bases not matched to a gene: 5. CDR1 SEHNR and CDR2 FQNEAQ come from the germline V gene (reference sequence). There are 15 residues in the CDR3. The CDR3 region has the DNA TGTGCCAGCAGCTTAGCGCAGGGACAGGGGCCTGGCTACACCTTC. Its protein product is CASSLAQGQGPGYTF.

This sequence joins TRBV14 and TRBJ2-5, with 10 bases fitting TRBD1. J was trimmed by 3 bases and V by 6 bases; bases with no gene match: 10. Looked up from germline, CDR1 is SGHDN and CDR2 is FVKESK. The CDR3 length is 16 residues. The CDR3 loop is CASRDTKDRGKETQYF. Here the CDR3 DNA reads TGTGCCAGCAGGGACACCAAGGACAGGGGGAAAGAGACCCAGTACTTC.

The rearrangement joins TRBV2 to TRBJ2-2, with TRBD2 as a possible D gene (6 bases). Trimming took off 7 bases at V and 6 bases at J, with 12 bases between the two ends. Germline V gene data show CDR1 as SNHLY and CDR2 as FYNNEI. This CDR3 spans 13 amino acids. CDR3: CASIGGASGELFF. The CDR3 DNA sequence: TGTGCCAGCATTGGAGGGGCCTCCGGGGAGCTGTTTTTT. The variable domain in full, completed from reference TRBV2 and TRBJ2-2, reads EPEVTQTPSHQVTQMGQEVILRCVPISNHLYFYWYRQILGQKVEFLVSFYNNEISEKSEIFDDQFSVERPDGSNFTLKIRSTKLEDSAMYFCASIGGASGELFFGEGSRLTVL.

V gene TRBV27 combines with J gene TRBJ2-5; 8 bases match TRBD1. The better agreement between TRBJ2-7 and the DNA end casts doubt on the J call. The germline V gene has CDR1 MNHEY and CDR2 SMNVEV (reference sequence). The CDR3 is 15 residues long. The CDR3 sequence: CASSLSGQGYYEQYF. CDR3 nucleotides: TGTGCCAGCAGTTTATCCGGACAGGGTTACTACGAGCAGTACTTC.

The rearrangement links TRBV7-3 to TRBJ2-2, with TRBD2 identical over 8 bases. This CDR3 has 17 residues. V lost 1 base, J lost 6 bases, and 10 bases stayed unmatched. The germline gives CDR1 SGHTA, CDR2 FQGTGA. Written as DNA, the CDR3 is TGTGCCAGCAGCTTAATACGGCTAGCGGGTAACGCCGGGGAGCTGTTTTTT. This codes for CASSLIRLAGNAGELFF.

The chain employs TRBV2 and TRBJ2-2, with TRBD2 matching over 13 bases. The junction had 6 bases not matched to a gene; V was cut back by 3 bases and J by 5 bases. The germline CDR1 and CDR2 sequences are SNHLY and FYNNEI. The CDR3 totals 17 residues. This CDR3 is CASSDGLAGAGTGELFF. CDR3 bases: TGTGCCAGCAGTGATGGACTAGCGGGGGCCGGGACCGGGGAGCTGTTTTTT.

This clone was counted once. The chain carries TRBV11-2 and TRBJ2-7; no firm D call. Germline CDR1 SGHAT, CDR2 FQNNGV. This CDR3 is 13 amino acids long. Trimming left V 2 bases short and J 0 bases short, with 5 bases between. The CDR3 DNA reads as TGTGCCAGCAGCTTATACGGCTCCTACGAGCAGTACTTC. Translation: CASSLYGSYEQYF.

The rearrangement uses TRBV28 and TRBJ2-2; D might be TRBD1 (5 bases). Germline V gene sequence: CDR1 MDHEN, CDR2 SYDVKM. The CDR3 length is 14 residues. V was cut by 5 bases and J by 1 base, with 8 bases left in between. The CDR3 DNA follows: TGTGCCAGCAGTCCCGACAGGAACACCGGGGAGCTGTTTTTT. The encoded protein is CASSPDRNTGELFF.

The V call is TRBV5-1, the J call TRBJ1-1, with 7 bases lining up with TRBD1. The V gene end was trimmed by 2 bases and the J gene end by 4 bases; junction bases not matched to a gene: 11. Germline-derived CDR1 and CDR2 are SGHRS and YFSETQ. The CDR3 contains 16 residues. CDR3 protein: CASSFVTGVRATEAFF. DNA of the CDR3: TGCGCCAGCAGCTTCGTAACAGGGGTTAGGGCCACTGAAGCTTTCTTT.